This T cell receptor beta chain comes out of a study of vaccination effects on CD4 cells after COVID-19. Study overall: The median interval between the second dose and post-vaccine sampling was 72 days.

This CDR3 contains 17 residues. The germline V and J ends were trimmed by 0 bases and 2 bases, with 15 bases remaining between them. Germline CDR1 is LGHDT and CDR2 is YNNKEL (reference sequence). Investigators separated out CD4+ T cells once about eleven days of culture had passed. Two-dose BNT162b2 or mRNA-1273 vaccination was given to participants. Sequencing used immunoSEQ multiplex PCR; TCRdb keeps in-frame clones, though not all of them. The sample contains about 73,000 clones, roughly 75% of which appear only once. Of note for this clone: Its antigen is still unknown.

The clonotype originates from a human donor who received a COVID-19 vaccine. The chain links TRBV3-1 (or the pseudogene TRBV3-2) to TRBJ2-3, with a possible D match to TRBD2 (7 bases). Source: CD4+ T cells from PBMCs cultured without peptide, taken after COVID-19 vaccination. The CDR3: CASSQDLGGGFTDTQYF. CDR3 nucleotide sequence: TGTGCCAGCAGCCAAGATCTAGGGGGGGGGTTCACAGATACGCAGTATTTT.